Shown below are 15 T cell receptor beta chains from a single sample sequenced in a study of siplizumab effects on memory and regulatory T cells. Clones were sequenced by immunoSEQ multiplex PCR, and TCRdb holds only the in-frame ones, with some missing. This table holds about 82,000 clones, roughly 90% found once. Sequences were obtained from Tregs sorted from blood. All receptors come from a human donor in good health.

CDR3 amino acids: CASSLTTSPYNEQFF. The CDR3 DNA is TGTGCCAGCAGCCTGACCACCTCCCCCTACAATGAGCAGTTCTTC. This chain links TRBV7-6 with TRBJ2-1; D is undetermined. There are 15 residues in the CDR3. Germline V lookup: CDR1 SGHVS, CDR2 FNYEAQ. V dropped 5 bases and J dropped 2 bases, with 13 bases sitting between them. The whole variable domain, remainder taken from reference TRBV7-6 and TRBJ2-1, is GAGVSQSPRYKVTKRGQDVALRCDPISGHVSLYWYRQALGQGPEFLTYFNYEAQQDKSGLPNDRFSAERPEGSISTLTIQRTEQRDSAMYRCASSLTTSPYNEQFFGPGTRLTVL.

Of note for this clone: This may be a read error, as it is one base from a much larger clone. The CDR3 ends on some other residue instead of the conserved phenylalanine or tryptophan, so this is likely a read error. This chain uses TRBV7-9 with TRBJ1-1, with D maybe TRBD1 (6 bases). Germline assignment: CDR1 SEHNR and CDR2 FQNEAQ (reference sequence). This CDR3 spans 15 amino acids. The V end was cut by 3 bases, the J end by 4 bases, with 15 bases between. The CDR3 DNA sequence: TGTGCCAGCAGCTTCCTTCCGGGGGCGGGCACTGAAGCTTTCCTT. Translating gives CASSFLPGAGTEAFL.

The rearrangement uses TRBV14 and TRBJ1-2; perhaps TRBD1 as D (5 bases). V was trimmed by 1 base and J by 7 bases, leaving 10 bases between them. In germline, CDR1 is SGHDN, CDR2 FVKESK. This CDR3 is 13 amino acids long. CDR3: CASSQAGFVGYTF. The CDR3 DNA is TGTGCCAGCAGCCAAGCAGGGTTTGTTGGCTACACCTTC.

The chain couples TRBV25-1 to TRBJ1-4; D not certain. This CDR3 contains 17 residues. The V gene's germline CDR1 is MGHDK and CDR2 SYGVNS. V dropped 3 bases and J dropped 0 bases, with 14 bases sitting between them. The CDR3 reads CASSDSSGSPTNEKLFF. CDR3 bases: TGTGCCAGCAGTGATTCGTCGGGAAGCCCAACTAATGAAAAACTGTTTTTT. Full variable domain (remainder filled in from reference TRBV25-1 and TRBJ1-4): EADIYQTPRYLVIGTGKKITLECSQTMGHDKMYWYQQDPGMELHLIHYSYGVNSTEKGDLSSESTVSRIRTEHFPLTLESARPSHTSQYLCASSDSSGSPTNEKLFFGSGTQLSVL.

The chain is built from TRBV15 and TRBJ1-4; a possible D gene is TRBD1 (5 bases). With 1 base removed from V and 3 bases from J, the gap between germline ends came to 9 bases. There are 15 residues in the CDR3. The germline gives CDR1 LNHNV, CDR2 YYDKDF (reference sequence). CDR3: CATSRVDSSNEKLFF. Written as DNA, the CDR3 is TGTGCCACCAGCAGAGTTGACAGCTCTAATGAAAAACTGTTTTTT.

The genes are TRBV28 and TRBJ1-1; D ambiguous. Deletions cut 7 bases from V and 3 bases from J, with 12 bases between. Germline CDR1 reads MDHEN; CDR2 reads SYDVKM. This CDR3 comprises 13 residues. Here the CDR3 DNA reads TGTGCCAGCACTTTGGGAGGAGACACTGAAGCTTTCTTT. It translates to CASTLGGDTEAFF.

This rearrangement joins TRBV27 to TRBJ1-2; maybe TRBD1 (5 bases). Looked up from germline, CDR1 is MNHEY and CDR2 is SMNVEV (reference sequence). The CDR3 totals 13 residues. Trimming cost V 4 bases and J 3 bases, with 9 bases left between them. DNA for the CDR3: TGTGCCAGCAGTTCTTTGACAGACTATGGCTACACCTTC. Translated, it gives CASSSLTDYGYTF.

V is TRBV21-1 and J is TRBJ1-1; TRBD1 reflects the table's D call only, with no check against the DNA. TRBV21-1 is recorded as a pseudogene. The CDR3 spans 14 residues. The CDR3 sequence: CASSKAQGWTEAFF. In nucleotides, the CDR3 is TGTGCCAGCAGCAAGGCGCAGGGATGGACTGAAGCTTTCTTT.

This clone has a single count. V is TRBV28 and J is TRBJ2-3, with 9 bases matching TRBD1. The CDR3 covers 15 residues. The germline V gene has CDR1 MDHEN and CDR2 SYDVKM. Trimming removed 4 bases from V and 4 bases from J; junction bases left unmatched: 6. CDR3 sequence (DNA): TGTGCCAGCAGTTCAGACAGGGGGTCCTCAGATACGCAGTATTTT. Amino acid sequence: CASSSDRGSSDTQYF. Full variable domain (missing parts from reference TRBV28 and TRBJ2-3): DVKVTQSSRYLVKRTGEKVFLECVQDMDHENMFWYRQDPGLGLRLIYFSYDVKMKEKGDIPEGYSVSREKKERFSLILESASTNQTSMYLCASSSDRGSSDTQYFGPGTRLTVL.

V usage is TRBV5-1 and J usage is TRBJ1-2; D uncertain. V lost 0 bases and J 3 bases, leaving 6 bases between the germline ends. Germline-derived CDR1 and CDR2 are SGHRS and YFSETQ. CDR3 length equals 13 residues. The DNA of the CDR3 is TGCGCCAGCAGCTTGGACGGGGACTATGGCTACACCTTC. Encoded protein: CASSLDGDYGYTF.

The V and J genes are TRBV25-1 and TRBJ2-3; 10 bases align to TRBD1. With 1 base clipped from V and 6 bases from J, the junction kept 7 bases outside the gene matches. The length of the CDR3 is 16 residues. Germline V gives CDR1 MGHDK, CDR2 SYGVNS. In DNA form, the CDR3 reads TGTGCCAGCAGTGAATGGGGACAGGGGTTGGGGGATACGCAGTATTTT. Translating gives CASSEWGQGLGDTQYF.

The chain is built from TRBV6-1 and TRBJ2-1, with unresolved D. Germline V gives CDR1 MNHNS, CDR2 SASEGT. The CDR3 has 14 residues. The ends were cut back, 4 bases at V and 2 bases at J, with 9 bases in the middle. CDR3 nucleotides: TGTGCCAGCAGTGCCCAGCCAGCCTACAATGAGCAGTTCTTC. Translation gives CASSAQPAYNEQFF.

This sequence joins TRBV21-1 and TRBJ1-5. TRBV21-1 constitutes a pseudogene. The CDR3 has 15 amino acids. In DNA form, the CDR3 reads TGTGCCAGCAGCAAAGAGGTGCGCAGGACGCGACCCCAGCATTTT. Translation: CASSKEVRRTRPQHF.

The CDR3 coding sequence is TGTGCCAGCAGCCAAGCGGGGGTGGTGGGAGAGACCCAGTACTTC. Translation gives CASSQAGVVGETQYF. V gene TRBV7-9 combines with J gene TRBJ2-5; 8 positions agree with TRBD2. The CDR3 is made up of 15 amino acids. The germline gives CDR1 SEHNR, CDR2 FQNEAQ (reference sequence). The junction had 9 bases not matched to a gene; V was cut back by 5 bases and J by 4 bases. Combining the CDR3 with reference TRBV7-9 and TRBJ2-5 gives the whole variable domain DTGVSQNPRHKITKRGQNVTFRCDPISEHNRLYWYRQTLGQGPEFLTYFQNEAQLEKSRLLSDRFSAERPKGSFSTLEIQRTEQGDSAMYLCASSQAGVVGETQYFGPGTRLLVL.

The chain uses TRBV20-1 and TRBJ2-5; D perhaps matches TRBD2 (5 bases). The ends were cut back, 5 bases at V and 10 bases at J, with 11 bases in the middle. This CDR3 comprises 10 residues. The germline gives CDR1 DFQATT, CDR2 SNEGSKA (reference sequence). The CDR3 nucleotides read TGCAGTGCTGGTGGACGGGACCAGTACTTC. Protein sequence: CSAGGRDQYF.